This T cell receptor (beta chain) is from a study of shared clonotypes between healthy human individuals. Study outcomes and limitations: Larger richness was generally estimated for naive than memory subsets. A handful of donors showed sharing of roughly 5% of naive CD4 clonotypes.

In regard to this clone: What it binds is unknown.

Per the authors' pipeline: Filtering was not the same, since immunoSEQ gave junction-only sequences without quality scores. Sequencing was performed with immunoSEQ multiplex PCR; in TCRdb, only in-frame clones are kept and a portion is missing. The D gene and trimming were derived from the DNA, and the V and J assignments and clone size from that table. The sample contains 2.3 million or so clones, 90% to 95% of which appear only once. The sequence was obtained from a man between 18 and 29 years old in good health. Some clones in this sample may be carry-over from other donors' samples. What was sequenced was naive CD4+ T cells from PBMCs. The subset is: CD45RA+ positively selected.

This CDR3 reads CASSLADNTDTQYF. As DNA, the CDR3 is TGTGCCAGCAGCTTGGCGGACAACACAGATACGCAGTATTTT. The chain joins TRBV5-6 to TRBJ2-3; weak D call: TRBD1 (5 bases). Between the trimmed V and J ends, which lost 0 bases and 2 bases, there was a span of 7 bases. Looked up from germline, CDR1 is SGHDT and CDR2 is YYEEEE. The CDR3 totals 14 residues.